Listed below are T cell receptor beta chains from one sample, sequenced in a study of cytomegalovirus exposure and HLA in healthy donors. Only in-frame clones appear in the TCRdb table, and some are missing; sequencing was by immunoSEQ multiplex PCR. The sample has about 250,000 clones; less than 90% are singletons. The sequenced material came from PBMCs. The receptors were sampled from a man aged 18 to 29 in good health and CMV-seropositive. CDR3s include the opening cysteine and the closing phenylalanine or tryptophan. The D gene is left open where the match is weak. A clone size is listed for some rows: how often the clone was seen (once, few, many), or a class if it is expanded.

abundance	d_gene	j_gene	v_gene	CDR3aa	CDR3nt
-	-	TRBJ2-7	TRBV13	CASSPRRRFSYEQYF	TGTGCCAGCAGCCCCAGACGGAGGTTCTCCTACGAGCAGTACTTC
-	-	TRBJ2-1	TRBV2	CASSGDRQVSYNEQFF	TGTGCCAGCAGTGGGGACCGACAGGTCTCCTACAATGAGCAGTTCTTC
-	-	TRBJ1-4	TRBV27	CASRGNEKLFF	TGTGCCAGCAGGGGGAATGAAAAACTGTTTTTT
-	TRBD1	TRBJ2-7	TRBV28	CASSLGQGVGEQYF	TGTGCCAGCAGCCTGGGACAGGGGGTTGGCGAGCAGTACTTC
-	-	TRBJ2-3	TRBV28	CASHWTASTDTQYF	TGTGCCAGCCATTGGACAGCTAGCACAGATACGCAGTATTTT
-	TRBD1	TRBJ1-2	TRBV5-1	CASSFGQGYGYTF	TGCGCCAGCAGCTTCGGACAGGGGTATGGCTACACCTTC
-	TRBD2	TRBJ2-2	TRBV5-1	CASSFFTSGGELFF	TGCGCCAGCAGCTTTTTCACTAGCGGAGGGGAGCTGTTTTTT
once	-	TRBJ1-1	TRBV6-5	CASNRIMNTEAFF	TGTGCCAGCAACCGGATAATGAACACTGAAGCTTTCTTT
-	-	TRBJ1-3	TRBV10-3	CAISDPKGGNTIYF	TGTGCCATCAGTGACCCCAAGGGTGGAAACACCATATATTTT
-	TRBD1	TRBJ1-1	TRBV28	CASSTPVRGYTEAFF	TGTGCCAGCAGTACCCCCGTCAGGGGGTACACTGAAGCTTTCTTT
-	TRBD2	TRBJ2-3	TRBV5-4	CASSLLAGGGTDTQYF	TGTGCCAGCAGCTTGCTAGCGGGCGGGGGCACAGATACGCAGTATTTT